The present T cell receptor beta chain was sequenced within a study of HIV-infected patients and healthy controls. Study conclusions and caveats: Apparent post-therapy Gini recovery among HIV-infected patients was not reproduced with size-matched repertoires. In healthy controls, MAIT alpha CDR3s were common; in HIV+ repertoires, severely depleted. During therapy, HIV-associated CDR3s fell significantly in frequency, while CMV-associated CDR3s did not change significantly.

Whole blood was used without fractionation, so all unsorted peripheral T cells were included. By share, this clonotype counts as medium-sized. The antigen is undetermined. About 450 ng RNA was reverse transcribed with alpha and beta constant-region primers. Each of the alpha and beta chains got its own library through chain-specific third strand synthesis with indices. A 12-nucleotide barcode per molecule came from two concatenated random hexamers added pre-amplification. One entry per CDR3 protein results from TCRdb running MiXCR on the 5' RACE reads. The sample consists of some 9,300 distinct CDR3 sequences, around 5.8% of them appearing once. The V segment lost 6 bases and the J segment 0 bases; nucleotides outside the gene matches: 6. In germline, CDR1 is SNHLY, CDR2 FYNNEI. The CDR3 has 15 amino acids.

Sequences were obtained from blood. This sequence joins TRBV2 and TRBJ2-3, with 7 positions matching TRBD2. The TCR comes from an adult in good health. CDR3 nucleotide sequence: TGTGCCAGCAGCGCTAGCGGAGCTAGCACAGATACGCAGTATTTT. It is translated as CASSASGASTDTQYF.